The 18 T cell receptor beta chains below come from one sample, sequenced in a study of cytomegalovirus exposure and HLA in healthy donors. It was with 60 Vbeta and 13 Jbeta primers that the PCR ran. Sequencing used immunoSEQ multiplex PCR; TCRdb keeps in-frame clones, though not all of them. The table records some 150,000 clones, roughly 80% of them present only once. The sample was PBMCs. These receptors all come from a woman aged 40-49 years in good health and CMV-seropositive.

This clone was detected once. This chain joins TRBV29-1 and TRBJ2-5; a weak D match, TRBD1 (5 bases). The CDR3 contains 14 residues. V lost 5 bases, J lost 2 bases, and 15 bases lay in between. CDR1 SQVTM and CDR2 ANQGSEA come from the germline V gene. CDR3 residues: CSVLLQDYQETQYF. CDR3 DNA sequence: TGCAGCGTTCTTTTACAGGATTATCAAGAGACCCAGTACTTC. The full variable domain, its missing parts supplied by reference TRBV29-1 and TRBJ2-5, is SAVISQKPSRDICQRGTSLTIQCQVDSQVTMMFWYRQQPGQSLTLIATANQGSEATYESGFVIDKFPISRPNLTFSTLTVSNMSPEDSSIYLCSVLLQDYQETQYFGPGTRLLVL.

This clone was picked up a small number of times. The chain couples TRBV28 to TRBJ1-5, with a tentative D call TRBD1 (6 bases). Germline values: CDR1 MDHEN, CDR2 SYDVKM. This CDR3 is 17 amino acids long. V gave up 6 bases and J gave up 0 bases, with 18 bases separating them. The CDR3 DNA is TGTGCCAGCAGCCCCTTAGGACAGTTTCATAGCAATCAGCCCCAGCATTTT. Translating gives CASSPLGQFHSNQPQHF. The whole variable domain, filled in from reference TRBV28 and TRBJ1-5, reads DVKVTQSSRYLVKRTGEKVFLECVQDMDHENMFWYRQDPGLGLRLIYFSYDVKMKEKGDIPEGYSVSREKKERFSLILESASTNQTSMYLCASSPLGQFHSNQPQHFGDGTRLSIL.

As concerns this clone: One end of the junction is discordant with germline, which a read error may explain. V is TRBV7-9 and J is TRBJ1-5; D gene ambiguous. This CDR3 contains 13 residues. Germline lookup yields CDR1 SEHNR and CDR2 FQNEAQ (reference sequence). The CDR3 is CSSSLVGREPQHF. The DNA of the CDR3 is TGTTCCAGCAGCTTAGTTGGTCGGGAGCCCCAGCATTTT.

This chain connects TRBV13 to TRBJ2-1, with TRBD2 matching 16 bases. The CDR3 is 15 residues long. The V gene end was trimmed by 5 bases and the J gene end by 10 bases; junction bases not matched to a gene: 5. Looked up from germline, CDR1 is PRHDT and CDR2 is FYEKMQ (reference sequence). The CDR3 protein is CASSTGTSGGVEQFF. CDR3 in DNA: TGTGCCAGCAGCACCGGGACTAGCGGGGGGGTAGAGCAGTTCTTC.

A single count supports this clone. V and J are TRBV27 and TRBJ1-2; D is uncertain. The germline V and J ends were trimmed by 6 bases and 7 bases, with 12 bases remaining between them. The CDR3 extends over 12 amino acids. Germline values: CDR1 MNHEY, CDR2 SMNVEV (reference sequence). CDR3 in amino acids: CASRGEAIGYTF. CDR3 DNA: TGTGCCAGCAGAGGTGAGGCGATTGGCTACACCTTC.

This clone was seen more than once but under ten times. This rearrangement joins TRBV19 to TRBJ2-7; tentatively, D is TRBD1 (5 bases). Trimming removed 4 bases at V and 2 bases at J, with 15 bases between. The CDR3 runs 15 residues. CDR1 is LNHDA, CDR2 SQIVND, per germline (reference sequence). The CDR3 DNA follows: TGTGCCAGTAGTAGGGGCTCCATCCTCCCCTACGAGCAGTACTTC. Amino acids: CASSRGSILPYEQYF.

This clone was picked up a small number of times. This chain joins TRBV6-1 and TRBJ2-2; D is undetermined. Trimming stripped 8 bases from V and 1 base from J, with 5 bases between. Germline loops: CDR1 MNHNS, CDR2 SASEGT. This CDR3 comprises 12 residues. The CDR3 sequence is CASRRNTGELFF. The CDR3 DNA follows: TGTGCCAGCCGTCGGAACACCGGGGAGCTGTTTTTT.

The chain carries TRBV19 and TRBJ1-2, with a weak D call TRBD1 (5 bases). V lost 9 bases and J lost 5, with 13 bases in between. In germline, CDR1 is LNHDA, CDR2 SQIVND (reference sequence). The CDR3 sequence is 12 residues long. CDR3 in amino acids: CASHTGAYGYTF. The CDR3 DNA reads TGTGCCAGCCATACAGGAGCTTATGGCTACACCTTC.

This sequence joins TRBV10-2 and TRBJ2-5; D is uncertain. The CDR3 loop spans 12 amino acids. V lost 4 bases, J lost 4 bases, and 7 bases lay in between. Germline assignment: CDR1 WSHSY and CDR2 SAAADI. The CDR3 bases are TGCGCCAGCAGTGTACTTGGAGAGACCCAGTACTTC. It encodes CASSVLGETQYF.

The rearrangement links TRBV10-3 to TRBJ2-7, with D possibly TRBD1 on 5 matching bases. This CDR3 is 15 amino acids long. V dropped 0 bases and J dropped 0 bases, with 9 bases sitting between them. Germline CDR1 and CDR2: ENHRY and SYGVKD. The DNA of the CDR3 is TGTGCCATCAGTGAGTCGGGCAGGGACTCCTACGAGCAGTACTTC. Translation: CAISESGRDSYEQYF.

This rearrangement joins TRBV10-3 to TRBJ2-1; 12 nucleotides align to TRBD2. This CDR3 contains 13 residues. CDR1 and CDR2 (germline): ENHRY, SYGVKD. Trimming at V came to 9 bases and at J to 5 bases, leaving 2 bases not matched to a gene. CDR3 nucleotide sequence: TGTGCCATTGGACTAGCGGGGAACAATGAGCAGTTCTTC. It yields the protein CAIGLAGNNEQFF.

This rearrangement joins TRBV7-9 to TRBJ2-2; a weak D match, TRBD2 (5 bases). The V and J ends lost 3 bases and 5 bases respectively, with 10 bases between them. Germline CDR1 and CDR2: SEHNR and FQNEAQ (reference sequence). The CDR3 loop spans 14 amino acids. The CDR3 here is CASSFSVLTGELFF. CDR3 coding DNA: TGTGCCAGCAGCTTTAGCGTGTTGACCGGGGAGCTGTTTTTT.

The rearrangement joins TRBV4-2 to TRBJ1-2; D might be TRBD1 (6 bases). There are 15 residues in the CDR3. V was cut by 0 bases and J by 13 bases, with 21 bases left in between. Germline CDR1 and CDR2: LGHNA and YNFKEQ. CDR3 region: CASSQEALVPGAITF. As DNA, the CDR3 is TGTGCCAGCAGCCAAGAAGCCCTAGTTCCAGGGGCTATCACCTTC.

The rearrangement uses TRBV7-2 and TRBJ2-3, with a tentative D call TRBD1 (6 bases). Between the trimmed V and J ends, which lost 1 base and 3 bases, there was a span of 11 bases. Germline values: CDR1 SGHTA, CDR2 FQGNSA. The CDR3 is 15 amino acids. The CDR3 protein is CASSLGQGPTDTQYF. The CDR3 nucleotides are TGTGCCAGCAGCTTAGGGCAGGGGCCAACAGATACGCAGTATTTT. Full variable domain (missing parts from reference TRBV7-2 and TRBJ2-3): GAGVSQSPSNKVTEKGKDVELRCDPISGHTALYWYRQSLGQGLEFLIYFQGNSAPDKSGLPSDRFSAERTGGSVSTLTIQRTQQEDSAVYLCASSLGQGPTDTQYFGPGTRLTVL.

The rearrangement joins TRBV5-1 to TRBJ1-2; tentative D call: TRBD1 (6 bases). Germline loops: CDR1 SGHRS, CDR2 YFSETQ. V shed 1 base and J shed 2 bases, with 9 bases lying between them. The CDR3 totals 14 residues. The CDR3 is CASSLTGTNYGYTF. CDR3 DNA: TGCGCCAGCAGCTTGACAGGGACCAACTATGGCTACACCTTC.

The chain links TRBV5-1 to TRBJ1-2; a weak D match, TRBD1 (5 bases). Germline-derived CDR1 and CDR2 are SGHRS and YFSETQ. V was shortened by 0 bases and J by 2 bases, with 11 bases between the two germline ends. The CDR3 totals 15 residues. The CDR3 DNA reads TGCGCCAGCAGCTTGGGGGGCAGAGAGAACTATGGCTACACCTTC. Amino acids: CASSLGGRENYGYTF.

This chain connects TRBV7-3 to TRBJ2-1; the match to TRBD1 covers 10 bases. Germline V gene data show CDR1 as SGHTA and CDR2 as FQGTGA. The CDR3 spans 16 residues. With V trimmed by 3 bases and J by 9 bases, 11 bases remained unmatched. This CDR3 is CASSLDRDRGWFEQFF. CDR3 DNA: TGTGCCAGCAGCTTGGACCGGGACAGGGGTTGGTTTGAGCAGTTCTTC.

The V call is TRBV7-7, the J call TRBJ2-7; no reliable D call. The CDR3 contains 15 residues. V shed 7 bases and J shed 0 bases, with 16 bases lying between them. Germline V gene lookup returns CDR1 SSHAT and CDR2 FNYEAQ (reference sequence). The CDR3 sequence is CASTHSRVTSYEQYF. The CDR3 DNA sequence: TGTGCCAGCACCCATTCCCGAGTAACCTCCTACGAGCAGTACTTC. Together with reference TRBV7-7 and TRBJ2-7, the CDR3 gives the full variable domain: GAGVSQSPRYKVTKRGQDVTLRCDPISSHATLYWYQQALGQGPEFLTYFNYEAQPDKSGLPSDRFSAERPEGSISTLTIQRTEQRDSAMYRCASTHSRVTSYEQYFGPGTRLTVT.